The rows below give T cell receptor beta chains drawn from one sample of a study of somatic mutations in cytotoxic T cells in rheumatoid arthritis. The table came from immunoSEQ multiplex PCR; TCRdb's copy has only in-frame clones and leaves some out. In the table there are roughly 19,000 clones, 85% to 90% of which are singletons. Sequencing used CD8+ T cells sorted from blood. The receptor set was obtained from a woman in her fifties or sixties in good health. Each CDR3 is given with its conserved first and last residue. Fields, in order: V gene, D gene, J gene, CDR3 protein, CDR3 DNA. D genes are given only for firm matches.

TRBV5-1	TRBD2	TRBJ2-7	CASSLEGGGPYEQYF	TGCGCCAGCAGCTTGGAGGGCGGGGGGCCTTACGAGCAGTACTTC
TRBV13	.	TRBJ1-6	CASSLGGRGNSPLHF	TGTGCCAGCAGCTTAGGGGGCAGGGGAAATTCACCCCTCCACTTT
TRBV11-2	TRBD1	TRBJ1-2	CASSSDRGSNYGYTF	TGTGCCAGCAGTTCGGACAGGGGGTCTAACTATGGCTACACCTTC
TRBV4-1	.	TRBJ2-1	CASSLGLDEQFF	TGCGCCAGCAGCCTAGGATTGGATGAGCAGTTCTTC
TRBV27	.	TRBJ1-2	CASSLGPNNYGYTF	TGTGCCAGCAGTTTAGGGCCAAATAACTATGGCTACACCTTC
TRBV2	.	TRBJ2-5	CASSGAMEETQYF	TGTGCCAGCAGTGGAGCGATGGAAGAGACCCAGTACTTC
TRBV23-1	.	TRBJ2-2	CASSQHTRDNSRSTGELFF	TGCGCCAGCAGTCAGCATACTAGGGACAATTCTCGGTCGACCGGGGAGCTGTTTTTT
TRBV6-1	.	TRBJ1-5	CATGHYVGQPQHF	TGTGCCACCGGACACTACGTCGGGCAGCCCCAGCATTTT
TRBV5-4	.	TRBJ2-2	CASSLGLYGELFF	TGTGCCAGCAGCTTGGGACTATACGGGGAGCTGTTTTTT
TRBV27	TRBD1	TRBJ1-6	CASSSKTGGWSPLHF	TGTGCCAGCAGTTCGAAGACAGGGGGCTGGTCACCCCTCCACTTT
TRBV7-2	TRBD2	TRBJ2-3	CASSLARGGVTDTQYF	TGTGCCAGCAGCTTAGCTCGGGGGGGGGTCACAGATACGCAGTATTTT
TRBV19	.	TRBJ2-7	CASAGASTSYEQYF	TGTGCCAGTGCAGGCGCATCGACCTCCTACGAGCAGTACTTC
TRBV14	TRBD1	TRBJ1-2	CASSQDRGQGYGYTF	TGTGCCAGCAGCCAAGATAGAGGACAGGGCTATGGCTACACCTTC